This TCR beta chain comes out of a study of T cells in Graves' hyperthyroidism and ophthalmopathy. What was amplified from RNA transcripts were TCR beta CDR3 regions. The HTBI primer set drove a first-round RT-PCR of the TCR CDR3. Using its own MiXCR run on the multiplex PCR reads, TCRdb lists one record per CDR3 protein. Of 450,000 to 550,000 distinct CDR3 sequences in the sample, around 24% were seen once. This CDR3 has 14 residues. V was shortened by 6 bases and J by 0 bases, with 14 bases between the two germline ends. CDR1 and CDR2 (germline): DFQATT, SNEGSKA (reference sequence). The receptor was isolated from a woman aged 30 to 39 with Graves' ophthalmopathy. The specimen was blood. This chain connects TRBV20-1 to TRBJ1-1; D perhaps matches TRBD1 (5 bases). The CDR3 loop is CSATRGGVNTEAFF. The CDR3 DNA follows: TGCAGTGCAACCCGGGGAGGGGTGAACACTGAAGCTTTCTTT.